What follows are 23 T cell receptor beta chains derived from one specimen sequenced in a study of T cells after yellow fever vaccination. Each CDR3 protein is one row after TCRdb ran MiXCR on the 5' RACE reads. This sample yields under 500,000 distinct CDR3 sequences, of which about 17% are seen a single time; over 15% belongs to the top ten. The sequences come from PBMCs, collected before the yellow fever booster vaccination. The source of these receptors is a man between 18 and 29 years old who received the YFV17D yellow fever vaccine.

In its sample, this clonotype was seen a few times. The CDR3 here is CASGLTPGGVLIGGTEAFF. As DNA, the CDR3 is TGTGCTAGTGGTTTGACCCCCGGCGGGGTACTTATAGGGGGTACTGAAGCTTTCTTT. The J gene is TRBJ1-1, the V gene TRBV12-5, with D tentatively TRBD1 (6 bases). Germline V gene lookup returns CDR1 LGHNT and CDR2 FRNRAP. The CDR3 is 19 amino acids. Trimming pared 2 bases from V and 5 bases from J, leaving 27 bases between. Drawing the rest from reference TRBV12-5 and TRBJ1-1, the complete variable domain is DARVTQTPRHKVTEMGQEVTMRCQPILGHNTVFWYRQTMMQGLELLAYFRNRAPLDDSGMPKDRFSAEMPDATLATLKIQPSEPRDSAVYFCASGLTPGGVLIGGTEAFFGQGTRLTVV.

This clonotype was observed a single time. The CDR3 region is CASSRGTARGEQYF. The CDR3 DNA reads TGTGCCAGCAGCAGAGGGACAGCGAGGGGGGAGCAGTACTTC. The chain carries TRBV13 and TRBJ2-7; the match to TRBD1 covers 7 bases. Trimming took 5 bases from V and 7 from J; bases not matched to a gene: 11. The CDR3 has 14 residues. Germline CDR1 reads PRHDT; CDR2 reads FYEKMQ (reference sequence).

This clonotype has a handful of counts. V usage is TRBV7-8 and J usage is TRBJ2-1; 12 bases are a match to TRBD2. V was pared by 5 bases and J by 12 bases, with 11 bases of the junction left unmatched. The germline CDR1 and CDR2 sequences are SGHVS and FQNEAQ. The CDR3 spans 15 residues. The CDR3 nucleotides read TGTGCCAGCAGCCCTACTAGCGGGGGGCCGAGGGTGCAGTTCTTC. This encodes CASSPTSGGPRVQFF.

The chain uses TRBV7-6 and TRBJ1-5; 8 bases fit TRBD1. Germline CDR1 reads SGHVS; CDR2 reads FNYEAQ. Losses at the gene ends were 2 bases for V and 3 bases for J; bases not matched to a gene: 6. The CDR3 sequence is 16 residues long. The DNA of the CDR3 is TGTGCCAGCAGCTTAAACAGGGGGGAACCCAATCAGCCCCAGCATTTT. This sequence encodes CASSLNRGEPNQPQHF.

The genes are TRBV29-1 and TRBJ2-5; a weak D match, TRBD1 (5 bases). The CDR3 is 12 amino acids. The V and J ends lost 2 bases and 3 bases respectively, with 7 bases between them. Germline V gives CDR1 SQVTM, CDR2 ANQGSEA. This CDR3 reads CSVESTEETQYF. CDR3 nucleotides: TGCAGCGTTGAATCGACAGAAGAGACCCAGTACTTC.

The chain combines TRBV5-8 with TRBJ2-7; unclear D gene. Per germline, CDR1 SGHTS and CDR2 YDEGEE. Trimming took off 2 bases at V and 7 bases at J, with 16 bases between the two ends. CDR3 length: 14 amino acids. This CDR3 reads CASSLNRNSREQYF. The CDR3 DNA sequence: TGTGCCAGCAGCTTAAATAGGAACAGCCGAGAGCAGTACTTC.

The count of this clonotype is one. The J gene is TRBJ2-5, the V gene TRBV6-5; 7 bases map to TRBD2. V was clipped by 2 bases and J by 5 bases; unmatched bases: 11. The V gene's germline CDR1 is MNHEY and CDR2 SVGAGI. CDR3 length: 16 residues. The CDR3 DNA reads TGTGCCAGCAGTTACAGGCGGGGGAGTTTTCAGGAGACCCAGTACTTC. Amino acid sequence: CASSYRRGSFQETQYF.

This chain uses TRBV4-1 with TRBJ2-3, with D hard to call. The CDR3 consists of 14 residues. The ends were cut back, 1 base at V and 3 bases at J, with 8 bases in the middle. Germline values: CDR1 MGHRA, CDR2 YSYEKL. The CDR3 is CASSQAYGTDTQYF. CDR3 DNA: TGCGCCAGCAGCCAAGCCTACGGTACAGATACGCAGTATTTT.

V and J are TRBV20-1 and TRBJ1-5, with 9 bases fitting TRBD1. CDR3 size: 14 residues. Germline CDR1 is DFQATT and CDR2 is SNEGSKA (reference sequence). V shed 6 bases and J 6 bases; nucleotides not matched to a gene: 9. In nucleotides, the CDR3 is TGCAGTGCGGTACCTGGGACAGGGTTTCAGCCCCAGCATTTT. Translating it yields CSAVPGTGFQPQHF.

Many counts were recorded for this clonotype. The genes are TRBV12-3 or TRBV12-4 and TRBJ2-1; D is perhaps TRBD2 (5 bases). CDR3 length: 11 amino acids. Trimming pared 5 bases from V and 10 bases from J, leaving 9 bases between. CDR3 DNA: TGTGCCAGCAGTGGGGAGAGGGAGCAGTTCTTC. Protein product: CASSGEREQFF.

This clonotype was counted only a few times. The gene calls are TRBV20-1 and TRBJ2-3; 11 bases line up with TRBD2. The CDR3 totals 15 residues. Germline trimming cut 3 bases from V and 4 bases from J; bases unmatched to any gene: 6. CDR1 DFQATT and CDR2 SNEGSKA come from the germline V gene (reference sequence). The CDR3 DNA reads TGCAGTGCTAGGGTTAGCGGGGGGGCATCAGATACGCAGTATTTT. Translating gives CSARVSGGASDTQYF.

This clonotype was counted only a few times. The chain joins TRBV27 to TRBJ1-1; D gene ambiguous. The germline CDR1 and CDR2 sequences are MNHEY and SMNVEV (reference sequence). This CDR3 spans 13 amino acids. V was clipped by 1 base and J by 1 base, with 4 bases between them. CDR3 DNA sequence: TGTGCCAGCAGTTTATATCAGAACACTGAAGCTTTCTTT. Translating it yields CASSLYQNTEAFF.

In this sample, this clonotype turned up a few times. This chain joins TRBV18 and TRBJ1-2; no firm D call. The CDR3 sequence is 17 residues long. CDR1 is KGHSH and CDR2 is LQKENI in the germline V gene. V was cut by 1 base and J by 4 bases, with 19 bases left in between. As DNA, the CDR3 is TGTGCCAGCTCACCACTCGACGGAGCCCTTACCCCCTATGGCTACACCTTC. Its translation is CASSPLDGALTPYGYTF.

This clonotype has a handful of counts. The chain employs TRBV30 and TRBJ1-1; D may be TRBD1 (6 bases). Germline V gene sequence: CDR1 GTSNPN, CDR2 SVGIG (reference sequence). Trimming took off 0 bases at V and 3 bases at J, with 17 bases between the two ends. CDR3 size: 16 residues. The CDR3 DNA sequence: TGTGCCTGGAGTGTACAAGGGGGAATTGGGTACACTGAAGCTTTCTTT. This translates into CAWSVQGGIGYTEAFF.

This clonotype showed up many times. The rearrangement links TRBV7-9 to TRBJ1-4; D not certain. Germline CDR1 is SEHNR and CDR2 is FQNEAQ (reference sequence). The CDR3 is made up of 14 amino acids. Trimming stripped 3 bases from V and 1 base from J, with 6 bases between. CDR3 DNA sequence: TGTGCCAGCAGCTTGACCGGAACTAATGAAAAACTGTTTTTT. It is translated as CASSLTGTNEKLFF.

The gene calls are TRBV20-1 and TRBJ2-3; D gene uncertain. Germline V gene sequence: CDR1 DFQATT, CDR2 SNEGSKA (reference sequence). V was shortened by 5 bases and J by 6 bases, with 12 bases between the two germline ends. This CDR3 is 12 amino acids long. As DNA, the CDR3 is TGCAGTGCTGCACTAACCTGGGATACGCAGTATTTT. It is translated as CSAALTWDTQYF.

This chain links TRBV9 with TRBJ2-4, with 8 bases aligning to TRBD1. J was trimmed by 11 bases and V by 3 bases; bases with no gene match: 13. The CDR3 has 15 residues. The germline V gene encodes CDR1 SGDLS and CDR2 YYNGEE. The CDR3 DNA reads TGTGCCAGCAGCGGGGGGACAGGCCAAGCAGACGTTCAGTACTTC. Amino acid sequence: CASSGGTGQADVQYF.

V and J are TRBV5-1 and TRBJ2-5; D not certain. The CDR3 is 13 residues long. Germline V CDR1 and CDR2: SGHRS, YFSETQ. The V and J ends lost 1 base and 2 bases respectively, with 6 bases between them. The DNA for the CDR3 is TGCGCCAGCAGCTTGACCCCGCAAGAGACCCAGTACTTC. It yields the protein CASSLTPQETQYF.

The chain joins TRBV5-1 to TRBJ1-2; no clear D gene. CDR1 is SGHRS and CDR2 is YFSETQ in the germline V gene. The CDR3 length is 13 residues. V was trimmed by 2 bases and J by 4 bases, leaving 9 bases between them. The CDR3 protein is CASSFGQAYGYTF. Here the CDR3 DNA reads TGCGCCAGCAGCTTCGGGCAGGCCTATGGCTACACCTTC.

This clonotype was seen more than once but under ten times. V gene TRBV12-3 or TRBV12-4 combines with J gene TRBJ1-1; 10 bases line up with TRBD1. The CDR3 extends over 15 amino acids. The V and J ends lost 5 bases and 3 bases, in that order; junction bases with no gene match: 6. CDR3 sequence reads: CASSTGTGDHTEAFF. The CDR3 nucleotides are TGTGCCAGCAGTACCGGGACAGGGGATCACACTGAAGCTTTCTTT.

The J gene is TRBJ1-6, the V gene TRBV4-2, with D perhaps TRBD1 (5 bases). The germline V gene encodes CDR1 LGHNA and CDR2 YNFKEQ. The CDR3 loop spans 14 amino acids. The V gene lost 0 bases and the J gene lost 11 bases, with 11 bases spanning the gap. CDR3 sequence: CASSQDPQETPLHF. In DNA, the CDR3 is TGTGCCAGCAGCCAAGATCCACAGGAAACACCCCTCCACTTT.

The rearrangement uses TRBV20-1 and TRBJ2-3; possible D gene TRBD1, 6 bases. The length of the CDR3 is 15 residues. With 1 base removed from V and 0 bases from J, the gap between germline ends came to 11 bases. In germline, CDR1 is DFQATT, CDR2 SNEGSKA (reference sequence). CDR3 amino acids: CSARVQGPSTDTQYF. The CDR3 DNA sequence: TGCAGTGCTAGAGTCCAGGGGCCAAGCACAGATACGCAGTATTTT.

The chain carries TRBV19 and TRBJ1-5, with TRBD1 matching over 11 bases. Trimming took 2 bases from V and 5 from J; bases not matched to a gene: 2. The CDR3 covers 15 residues. CDR1 is LNHDA, CDR2 SQIVND, per germline (reference sequence). The CDR3 loop reads CASSIPGQGDQPQHF. CDR3 DNA sequence: TGTGCCAGTAGTATACCGGGACAGGGGGATCAGCCCCAGCATTTT.